This T cell receptor beta chain was found in a study of blood T cell repertoires in COVID-19. Profiled with immunoSEQ multiplex PCR; TCRdb holds only in-frame clones, not every one. The data show roughly 80,000 clones, around nine tenths seen once. This clone was found a few times. The V gene's germline CDR1 is LNHDA and CDR2 SQIVND (reference sequence). V lost 6 bases to trimming and J lost 8 bases; unmatched junction nucleotides: 6. The CDR3 is 14 amino acids. The TCR originated in a woman of 80 years or more with acute or convalescent COVID-19. Sequenced sample: peripheral blood. V usage is TRBV19 and J usage is TRBJ1-6; 8 bases map to TRBD1. Written as DNA, the CDR3 is TGTGCCAGTAGGGACAGGGAGATTTATTCACCCCTCCACTTT. Translating it yields CASRDREIYSPLHF.